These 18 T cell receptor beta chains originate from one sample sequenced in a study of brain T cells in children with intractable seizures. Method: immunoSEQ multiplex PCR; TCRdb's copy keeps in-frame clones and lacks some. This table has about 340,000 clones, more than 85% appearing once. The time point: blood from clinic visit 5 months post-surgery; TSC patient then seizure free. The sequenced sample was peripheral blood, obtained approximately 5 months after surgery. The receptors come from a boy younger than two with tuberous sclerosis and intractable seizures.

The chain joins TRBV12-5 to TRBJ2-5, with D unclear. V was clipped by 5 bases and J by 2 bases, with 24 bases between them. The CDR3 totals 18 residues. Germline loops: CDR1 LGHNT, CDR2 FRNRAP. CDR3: CASGARFEIFRRQETQYF. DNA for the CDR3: TGTGCTAGTGGTGCGCGTTTTGAAATCTTCCGCCGTCAAGAGACCCAGTACTTC.

DNA of the CDR3: TGTGCCAGCAGCTTTCTTCAGGGCTTGAACACTGAAGCTTTCTTT. Its protein is CASSFLQGLNTEAFF. The gene calls are TRBV7-9 and TRBJ1-1; tentative D call: TRBD1 (5 bases). CDR1 is SEHNR, CDR2 FQNEAQ, per germline (reference sequence). CDR3 length: 15 residues. The V gene lost 3 bases and the J gene lost 0 bases, with 11 bases spanning the gap.

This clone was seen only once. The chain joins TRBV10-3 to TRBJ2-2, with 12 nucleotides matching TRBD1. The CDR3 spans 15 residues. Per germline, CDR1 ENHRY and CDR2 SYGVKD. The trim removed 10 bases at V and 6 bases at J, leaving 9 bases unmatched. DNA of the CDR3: TGTGCCACCAGCCCCGGGACAGGGGGCCCCGGGGAGCTGTTTTTT. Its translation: CATSPGTGGPGELFF.

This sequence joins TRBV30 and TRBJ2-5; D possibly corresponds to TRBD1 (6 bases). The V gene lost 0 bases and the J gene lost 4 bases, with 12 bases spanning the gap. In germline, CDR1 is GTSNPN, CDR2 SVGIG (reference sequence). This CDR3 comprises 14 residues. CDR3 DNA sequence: TGTGCCTGGAGTGTCCTAGACAGGCGAGAGACCCAGTACTTC. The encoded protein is CAWSVLDRRETQYF.

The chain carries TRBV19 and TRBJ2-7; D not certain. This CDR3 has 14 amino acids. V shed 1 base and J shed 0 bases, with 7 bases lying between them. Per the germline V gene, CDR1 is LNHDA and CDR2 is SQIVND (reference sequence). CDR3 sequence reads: CASSIGANSYEQYF. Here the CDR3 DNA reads TGTGCCAGTAGTATAGGTGCTAACTCCTACGAGCAGTACTTC.

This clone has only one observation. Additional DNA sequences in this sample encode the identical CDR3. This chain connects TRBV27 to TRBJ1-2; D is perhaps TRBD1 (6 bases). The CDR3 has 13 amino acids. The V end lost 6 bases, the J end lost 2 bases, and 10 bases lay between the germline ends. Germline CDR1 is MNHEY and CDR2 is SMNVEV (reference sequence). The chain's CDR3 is CASRPTGNYGYTF. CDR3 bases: TGTGCCAGCAGACCTACAGGGAACTATGGCTACACCTTC.

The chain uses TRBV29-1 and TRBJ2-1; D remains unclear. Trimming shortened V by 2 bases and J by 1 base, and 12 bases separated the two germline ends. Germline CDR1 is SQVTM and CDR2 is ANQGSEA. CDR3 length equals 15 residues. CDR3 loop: CSVEMWEGSYNEQFF. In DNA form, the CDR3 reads TGCAGCGTTGAAATGTGGGAAGGTTCCTACAATGAGCAGTTCTTC.

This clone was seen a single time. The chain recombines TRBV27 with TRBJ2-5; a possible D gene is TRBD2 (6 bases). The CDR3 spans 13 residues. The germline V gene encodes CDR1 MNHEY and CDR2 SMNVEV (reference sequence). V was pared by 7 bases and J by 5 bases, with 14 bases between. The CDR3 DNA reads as TGTGCCAGCACAACCACGGCGGGGGAGACCCAGTACTTC. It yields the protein CASTTTAGETQYF.

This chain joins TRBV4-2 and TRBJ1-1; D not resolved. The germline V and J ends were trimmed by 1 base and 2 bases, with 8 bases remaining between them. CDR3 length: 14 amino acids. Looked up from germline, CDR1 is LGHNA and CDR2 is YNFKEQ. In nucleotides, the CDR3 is TGTGCCAGCAGCCAAGTGCTGGACAACACTGAAGCTTTCTTT. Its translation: CASSQVLDNTEAFF.

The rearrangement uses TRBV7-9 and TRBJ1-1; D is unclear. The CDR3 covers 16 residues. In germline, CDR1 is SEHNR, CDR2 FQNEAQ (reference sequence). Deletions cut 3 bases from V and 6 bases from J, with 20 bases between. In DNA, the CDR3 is TGTGCCAGCAGCTTCCTGGTCCGTACAGCGGAGCCTGAAGCTTTCTTT. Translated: CASSFLVRTAEPEAFF.

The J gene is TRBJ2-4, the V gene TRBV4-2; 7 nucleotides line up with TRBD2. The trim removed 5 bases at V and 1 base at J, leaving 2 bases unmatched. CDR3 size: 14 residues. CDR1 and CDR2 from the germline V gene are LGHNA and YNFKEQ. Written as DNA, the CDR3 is TGTGCCAGCAGCGCCGGGGGGGCCAAAAACATTCAGTACTTC. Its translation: CASSAGGAKNIQYF.

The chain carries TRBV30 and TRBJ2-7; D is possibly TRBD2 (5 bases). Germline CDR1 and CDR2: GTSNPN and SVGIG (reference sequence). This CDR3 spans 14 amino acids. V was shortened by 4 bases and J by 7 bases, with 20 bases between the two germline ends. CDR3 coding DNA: TGTGCCTGGAACGAGGGCCCCCCTGAAGGTGAGCAGTACTTC. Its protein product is CAWNEGPPEGEQYF.

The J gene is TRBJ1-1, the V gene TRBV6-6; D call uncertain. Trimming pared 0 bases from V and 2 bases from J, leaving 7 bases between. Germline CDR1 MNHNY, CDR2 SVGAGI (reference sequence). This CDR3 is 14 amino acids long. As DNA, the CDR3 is TGTGCCAGCAGTTACTCGAGCGCAAACACTGAAGCTTTCTTT. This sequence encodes CASSYSSANTEAFF.

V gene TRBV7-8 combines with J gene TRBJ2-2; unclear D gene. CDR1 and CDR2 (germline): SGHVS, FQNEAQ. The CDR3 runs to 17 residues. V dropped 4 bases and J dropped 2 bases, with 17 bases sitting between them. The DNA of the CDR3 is TGTGCCAGCAGCTCAACCCCAGCAGATTCTAACACCGGGGAGCTGTTTTTT. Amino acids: CASSSTPADSNTGELFF.

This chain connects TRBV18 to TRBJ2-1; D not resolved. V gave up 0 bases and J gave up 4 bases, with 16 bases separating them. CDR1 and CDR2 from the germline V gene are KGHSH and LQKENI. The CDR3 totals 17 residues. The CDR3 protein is CASSPPYRPQEYNEQFF. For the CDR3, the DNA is TGTGCCAGCTCACCACCTTACCGTCCTCAGGAATACAATGAGCAGTTCTTC.

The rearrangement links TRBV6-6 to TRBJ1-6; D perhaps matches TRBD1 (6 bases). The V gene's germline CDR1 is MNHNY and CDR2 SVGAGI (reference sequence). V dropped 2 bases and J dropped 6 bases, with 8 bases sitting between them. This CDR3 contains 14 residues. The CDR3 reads CASSYDRLNSPLHF. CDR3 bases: TGTGCCAGCAGTTACGACAGGCTTAATTCACCCCTCCACTTT.

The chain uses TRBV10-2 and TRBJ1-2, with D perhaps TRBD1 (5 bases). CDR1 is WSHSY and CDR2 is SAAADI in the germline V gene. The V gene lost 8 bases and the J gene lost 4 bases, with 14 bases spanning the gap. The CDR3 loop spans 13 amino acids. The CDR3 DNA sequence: TGCGCCAGCGGGGAGACAGTCTCCTATGGCTACACCTTC. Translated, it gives CASGETVSYGYTF.

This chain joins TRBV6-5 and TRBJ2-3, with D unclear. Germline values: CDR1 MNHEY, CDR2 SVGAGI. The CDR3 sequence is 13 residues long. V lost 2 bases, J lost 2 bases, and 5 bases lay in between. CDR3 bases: TGTGCCAGCAGTTACAGGGACACAGATACGCAGTATTTT. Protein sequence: CASSYRDTDTQYF.